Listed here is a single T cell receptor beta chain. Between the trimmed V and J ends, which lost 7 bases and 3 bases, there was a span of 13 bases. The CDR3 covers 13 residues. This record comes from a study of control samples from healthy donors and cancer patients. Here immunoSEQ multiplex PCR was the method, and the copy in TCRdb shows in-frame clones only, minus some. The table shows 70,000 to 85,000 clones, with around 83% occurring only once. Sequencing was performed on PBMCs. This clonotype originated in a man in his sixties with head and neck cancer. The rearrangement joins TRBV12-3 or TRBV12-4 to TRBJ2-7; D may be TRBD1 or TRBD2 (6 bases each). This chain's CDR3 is CASNHGGGYEQYF. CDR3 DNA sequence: TGTGCCAGCAACCACGGAGGGGGCTACGAGCAGTACTTC.